The rows below give T cell receptor beta chains drawn from one sample of a study of blood T cells in healthy people across ages. MiXCR, run by TCRdb on the 5' RACE reads, gives a single entry per CDR3 protein. Of more than 1,400,000 distinct CDR3 sequences in the sample, 35% to 45% were seen once. Sample: blood. Receptors were obtained from a woman aged 18 to 35 in good health. CDR3s include the opening cysteine and the closing phenylalanine or tryptophan. The D gene is left open where the match is weak. Where a row states a size, it is once, few, many or the class of an expanded clone; other rows omit it.

d_call: -
clone_size: few
j_call: TRBJ1-2
v_call: TRBV16
cdr3_nt: TGTGCCGGGGGGCCGGGGCCCTCGCGATATGGCTACACCTTC
cdr3_aa: CAGGPGPSRYGYTF

d_call: -
clone_size: -
j_call: TRBJ1-4
v_call: TRBV5-1
cdr3_nt: TGCGCCAGCAGCTTCGGACCGAGTTACGAAAAACTGTTTTTT
cdr3_aa: CASSFGPSYEKLFF

d_call: -
clone_size: -
j_call: TRBJ2-6
v_call: TRBV6-1
cdr3_nt: TGTGCCAGCAGTCTTGGCAGGGGTGGCCCTGGGGCCAACGTCCTGACTTTC
cdr3_aa: CASSLGRGGPGANVLTF

d_call: TRBD1
clone_size: -
j_call: TRBJ2-3
v_call: TRBV12-3/TRBV12-4
cdr3_nt: TGTGCCAGCAGTTTAGCGACAGGGGTAAGGGCAGATACGCAGTATTTT
cdr3_aa: CASSLATGVRADTQYF

d_call: -
clone_size: -
j_call: TRBJ2-6
v_call: TRBV2
cdr3_nt: TGTGCCAGCAGTGAAGCAGGGGCCTCTGGGGCCAACGTCCTGACTTTC
cdr3_aa: CASSEAGASGANVLTF

d_call: -
clone_size: -
j_call: TRBJ2-3
v_call: TRBV3-1
cdr3_nt: TGTGCCAGCAGCCACACTGGGGAGGGGGACACAGATACGCAGTATTTT
cdr3_aa: CASSHTGEGDTDTQYF

d_call: -
clone_size: -
j_call: TRBJ1-2
v_call: TRBV3-1
cdr3_nt: TGTGCCAGCAGCCCCCAACGATCTCGGCAGCGCTACACCTTC
cdr3_aa: CASSPQRSRQRYTF

d_call: -
clone_size: -
j_call: TRBJ1-1
v_call: TRBV11-2
cdr3_nt: TGTGCCAGCAGCCCCACGGGGGGTGAGGACACTGAAGCTTTCTTT
cdr3_aa: CASSPTGGEDTEAFF

d_call: -
clone_size: -
j_call: TRBJ1-5
v_call: TRBV6-5
cdr3_nt: TGTGCCAGCGGTCGAGGGGGAAATCAGCCCCAGCATTTT
cdr3_aa: CASGRGGNQPQHF

d_call: TRBD2
clone_size: -
j_call: TRBJ2-7
v_call: TRBV11-2
cdr3_nt: TGTGCCAGCAGCTTAGAGGGACTAGCGGCCTTGAGCTCCTACAATGGGCAGTACTTC
cdr3_aa: CASSLEGLAALSSYNGQYF

d_call: -
clone_size: -
j_call: TRBJ1-5
v_call: TRBV15
cdr3_nt: TGTGCCACCAGCAGAGTTGGGACCGGAGGCAATCAGCCCCAGCATTTT
cdr3_aa: CATSRVGTGGNQPQHF

d_call: -
clone_size: -
j_call: TRBJ2-3
v_call: TRBV14
cdr3_nt: TGTGCCAGCAGCCAACAACGCCGGTTAGCTACGCAGTATTTT
cdr3_aa: CASSQQRRLATQYF

d_call: -
clone_size: few
j_call: TRBJ1-1
v_call: TRBV27
cdr3_nt: TGTGCCAGCAGTTTGGCTATCCAGAACACTGAAGCTTTCTTT
cdr3_aa: CASSLAIQNTEAFF

d_call: TRBD2
clone_size: -
j_call: TRBJ2-7
v_call: TRBV20-1
cdr3_nt: TGCAGTGTTAGAGATCGTCGTCCAACTAGCGGGAGCTCCTACGAGCAGTACTTC
cdr3_aa: CSVRDRRPTSGSSYEQYF

d_call: TRBD2
clone_size: once
j_call: TRBJ2-1
v_call: TRBV3-1
cdr3_nt: TGTGCCAGCAGCCAAGAAGCTAGCGGGGGGGCGTTCAATGAGCAGTTCTTC
cdr3_aa: CASSQEASGGAFNEQFF

d_call: TRBD1
clone_size: few
j_call: TRBJ1-1
v_call: TRBV10-3
cdr3_nt: TGTGCCATCAGTAAGACAGGGGAAGGTACTGAAGCTTTCTTT
cdr3_aa: CAISKTGEGTEAFF

d_call: -
clone_size: -
j_call: TRBJ1-1
v_call: TRBV7-9
cdr3_nt: TGTGCCAGCAGGCGGGGGGGCCCGAACACTGAAGCTTTCTTT
cdr3_aa: CASRRGGPNTEAFF

d_call: TRBD2
clone_size: -
j_call: TRBJ2-7
v_call: TRBV27
cdr3_nt: TGTGCCAGCAGACTTTCACTAGCGGGAGCCCGCATTTACGAGCAGTACTTC
cdr3_aa: CASRLSLAGARIYEQYF

d_call: -
clone_size: -
j_call: TRBJ1-2
v_call: TRBV11-2
cdr3_nt: TGTACCAGCAGCCCCGGGAGACAGGTTGATGGCTACACCTTC
cdr3_aa: CTSSPGRQVDGYTF

d_call: -
clone_size: -
j_call: TRBJ2-3
v_call: TRBV28
cdr3_nt: TGTGCCAGCAGTTTAATTTCTCGTCTAGCGCTCACAGATACGCAGTATTTT
cdr3_aa: CASSLISRLALTDTQYF

d_call: -
clone_size: once
j_call: TRBJ1-1
v_call: TRBV28
cdr3_nt: TGTGCCAGTAGAGTAGGGCTAAACACTGAAGCTTTCTTT
cdr3_aa: CASRVGLNTEAFF

d_call: TRBD2
clone_size: -
j_call: TRBJ2-5
v_call: TRBV20-1
cdr3_nt: TGCAGTGCTAGAGGAGCTGGGGTAGCGGGAGTTCAAGAGACCCAGTACTTC
cdr3_aa: CSARGAGVAGVQETQYF

d_call: TRBD2
clone_size: -
j_call: TRBJ2-3
v_call: TRBV7-3
cdr3_nt: TGTGCCAGCAGCTTAATGGGGGGGGCAGATACGCAGTATTTT
cdr3_aa: CASSLMGGADTQYF

d_call: TRBD2
clone_size: few
j_call: TRBJ2-5
v_call: TRBV3-1
cdr3_nt: TGTGCCAGCAGCTCTGGGACTAGCGGAGTCCAAGAGACCCAGTACTTC
cdr3_aa: CASSSGTSGVQETQYF

d_call: -
clone_size: -
j_call: TRBJ2-7
v_call: TRBV9
cdr3_nt: TGTGCCAGCAGCGTAGGGGAGGGGGCAACGGACACCCAGTACTTC
cdr3_aa: CASSVGEGATDTQYF

d_call: -
clone_size: -
j_call: TRBJ1-1
v_call: TRBV20-1
cdr3_nt: TGCAGTGCTAGGAACCAGGAGGGCACTGAAGCTTTCTTT
cdr3_aa: CSARNQEGTEAFF

d_call: TRBD2
clone_size: -
j_call: TRBJ2-1
v_call: TRBV3-1
cdr3_nt: TGTGCCAGCAGCCGGAGGATGGGGATCCTAGCGGGAGACTACAATGAGCAGTTCTTC
cdr3_aa: CASSRRMGILAGDYNEQFF

d_call: TRBD2
clone_size: -
j_call: TRBJ2-5
v_call: TRBV6-5
cdr3_nt: TGTGCCAGCAGTTACTCTATTAGCGGGGGGGCCGAGACCCAGTACTTC
cdr3_aa: CASSYSISGGAETQYF

d_call: -
clone_size: few
j_call: TRBJ1-2
v_call: TRBV5-5
cdr3_nt: TGTGCCAGCAGCGCGGAACAGGGACACTATGGCTACACCTTC
cdr3_aa: CASSAEQGHYGYTF

d_call: -
clone_size: -
j_call: TRBJ2-5
v_call: TRBV11-2
cdr3_nt: TGTGCCAGCAGCTTAGCGTACAGAGAAGAGACCCAGTACTTC
cdr3_aa: CASSLAYREETQYF

d_call: TRBD1
clone_size: -
j_call: TRBJ2-4
v_call: TRBV7-2
cdr3_nt: TGTGCCAGCAGCTTGGGACAGGCCGCCATAACCAAAAACATTCAGTACTTC
cdr3_aa: CASSLGQAAITKNIQYF

d_call: TRBD1
clone_size: -
j_call: TRBJ2-1
v_call: TRBV4-1
cdr3_nt: TGCGCCAGCAGCCTCTGGGACAGGGCGGGGTACAATGAGCAGTTCTTC
cdr3_aa: CASSLWDRAGYNEQFF

d_call: TRBD1
clone_size: few
j_call: TRBJ2-5
v_call: TRBV29-1
cdr3_nt: TGCAGCGTTAGGGACAGGGGGTTGGTAGAGACCCAGTACTTC
cdr3_aa: CSVRDRGLVETQYF

d_call: -
clone_size: -
j_call: TRBJ2-5
v_call: TRBV27
cdr3_nt: TGTGCCAGCAGGCCGGCAGGGCTAGAGACCCAGTACTTC
cdr3_aa: CASRPAGLETQYF

d_call: -
clone_size: -
j_call: TRBJ2-1
v_call: TRBV28
cdr3_nt: TGTGCCAGCAGTTCACCGGGACAAGTTGTACATGAGCAGTTCTTC
cdr3_aa: CASSSPGQVVHEQFF

d_call: -
clone_size: -
j_call: TRBJ2-7
v_call: TRBV4-1
cdr3_nt: TGCGCCAGCAGCCACAGCACGTTAAATGAGCAGTACTTC
cdr3_aa: CASSHSTLNEQYF

d_call: TRBD2
clone_size: -
j_call: TRBJ2-2
v_call: TRBV6-1
cdr3_nt: TGTGCCAGCCCTAGCGGGGGGGCCTGGGCCGGGGAGCTGTTTTTT
cdr3_aa: CASPSGGAWAGELFF

d_call: -
clone_size: -
j_call: TRBJ1-5
v_call: TRBV6-6
cdr3_nt: TGTGCCAGCAGAGGGGGTAGTCAGCCCCAGCATTTT
cdr3_aa: CASRGGSQPQHF

d_call: TRBD2
clone_size: -
j_call: TRBJ2-1
v_call: TRBV20-1
cdr3_nt: TGCAGTGCTAGTACTAGCGGGGGGAAGTATGAGCAGTTCTTC
cdr3_aa: CSASTSGGKYEQFF

d_call: TRBD2
clone_size: -
j_call: TRBJ2-3
v_call: TRBV20-1
cdr3_nt: TGCAGTGCTAGAGAAGGCGTACAGCGGGGGGCCACAGATACGCAGTATTTT
cdr3_aa: CSAREGVQRGATDTQYF